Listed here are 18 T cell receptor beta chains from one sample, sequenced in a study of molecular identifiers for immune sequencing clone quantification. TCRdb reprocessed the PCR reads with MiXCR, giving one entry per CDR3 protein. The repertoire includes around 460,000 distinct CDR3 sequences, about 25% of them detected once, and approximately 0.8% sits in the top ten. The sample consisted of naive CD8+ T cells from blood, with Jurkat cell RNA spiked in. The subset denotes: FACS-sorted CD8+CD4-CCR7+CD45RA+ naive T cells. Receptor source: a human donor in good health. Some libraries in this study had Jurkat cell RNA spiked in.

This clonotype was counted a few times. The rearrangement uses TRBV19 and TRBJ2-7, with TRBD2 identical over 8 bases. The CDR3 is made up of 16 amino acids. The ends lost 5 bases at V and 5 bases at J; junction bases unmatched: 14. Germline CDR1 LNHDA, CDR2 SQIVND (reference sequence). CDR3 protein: CASSLRLSGSGNEQYF. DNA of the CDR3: TGTGCCAGTAGTCTGCGACTCAGCGGGAGTGGAAACGAGCAGTACTTC.

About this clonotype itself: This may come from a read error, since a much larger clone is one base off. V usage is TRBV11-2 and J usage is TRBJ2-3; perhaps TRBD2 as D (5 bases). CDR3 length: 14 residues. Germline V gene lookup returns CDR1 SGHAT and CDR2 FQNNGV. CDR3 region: CTSSGGRRTDTQYF. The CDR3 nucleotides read TGTACCAGCAGCGGAGGAAGGCGCACAGATACGCAGTATTTT.

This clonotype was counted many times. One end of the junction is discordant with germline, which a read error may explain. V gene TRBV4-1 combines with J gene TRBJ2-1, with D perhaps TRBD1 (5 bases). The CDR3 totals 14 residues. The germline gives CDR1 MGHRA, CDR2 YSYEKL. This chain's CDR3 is CASSQGSSYNEQFF. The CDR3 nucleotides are TGTGCCAGCAGTCAGGGTTCCTCCTACAATGAGCAGTTCTTC.

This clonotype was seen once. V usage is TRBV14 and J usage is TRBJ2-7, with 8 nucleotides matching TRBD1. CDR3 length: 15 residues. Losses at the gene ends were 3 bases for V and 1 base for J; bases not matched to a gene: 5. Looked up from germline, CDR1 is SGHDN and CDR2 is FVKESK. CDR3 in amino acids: CASSHHRGLSYEQYF. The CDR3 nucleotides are TGTGCCAGCAGCCACCACAGGGGGTTATCCTACGAGCAGTACTTC.

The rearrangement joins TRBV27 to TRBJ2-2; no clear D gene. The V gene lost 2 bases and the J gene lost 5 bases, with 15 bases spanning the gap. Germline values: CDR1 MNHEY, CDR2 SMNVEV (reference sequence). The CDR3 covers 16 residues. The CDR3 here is CASSLTRSLRTGELFF. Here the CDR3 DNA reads TGTGCCAGCAGTTTAACCAGGTCCTTGAGAACCGGGGAGCTGTTTTTT.

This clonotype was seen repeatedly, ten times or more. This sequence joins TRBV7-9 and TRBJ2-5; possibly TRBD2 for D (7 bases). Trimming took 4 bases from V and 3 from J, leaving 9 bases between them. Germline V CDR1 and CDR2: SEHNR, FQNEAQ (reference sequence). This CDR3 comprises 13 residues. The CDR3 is CASSWEGEETQYF. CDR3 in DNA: TGTGCCAGCAGCTGGGAGGGGGAAGAGACCCAGTACTTC.

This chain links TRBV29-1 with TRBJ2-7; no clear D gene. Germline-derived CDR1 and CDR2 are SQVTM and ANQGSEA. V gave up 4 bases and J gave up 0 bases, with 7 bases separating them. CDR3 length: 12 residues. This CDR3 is CSVVAVSYEQYF. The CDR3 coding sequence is TGCAGCGTTGTGGCGGTCTCCTACGAGCAGTACTTC.

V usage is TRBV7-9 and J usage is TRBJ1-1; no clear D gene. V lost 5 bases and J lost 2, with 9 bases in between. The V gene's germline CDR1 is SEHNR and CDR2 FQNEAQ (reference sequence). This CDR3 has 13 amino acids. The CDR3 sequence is CASSLRANTEAFF. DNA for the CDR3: TGTGCCAGCAGCCTCCGGGCTAACACTGAAGCTTTCTTT.

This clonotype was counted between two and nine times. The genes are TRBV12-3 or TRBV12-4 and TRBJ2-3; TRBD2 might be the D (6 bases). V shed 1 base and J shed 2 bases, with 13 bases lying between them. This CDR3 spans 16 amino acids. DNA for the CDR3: TGTGCCAGCAGTTTAGTTCGTGGCGGGAACACAGATACGCAGTATTTT. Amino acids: CASSLVRGGNTDTQYF.

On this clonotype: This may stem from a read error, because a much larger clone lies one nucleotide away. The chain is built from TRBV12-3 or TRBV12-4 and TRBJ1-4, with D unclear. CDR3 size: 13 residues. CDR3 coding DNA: TGTGTCAGCAGTTTACTCGGAGGGGAAAAACTGTTTTTT. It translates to CVSSLLGGEKLFF.

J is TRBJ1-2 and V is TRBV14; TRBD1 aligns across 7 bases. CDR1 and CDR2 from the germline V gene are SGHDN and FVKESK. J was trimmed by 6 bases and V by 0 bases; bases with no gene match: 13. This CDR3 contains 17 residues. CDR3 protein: CASSQEWARDSSNGYTF. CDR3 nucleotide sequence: TGTGCCAGCAGCCAAGAATGGGCTCGGGACAGTAGTAATGGCTACACCTTC.

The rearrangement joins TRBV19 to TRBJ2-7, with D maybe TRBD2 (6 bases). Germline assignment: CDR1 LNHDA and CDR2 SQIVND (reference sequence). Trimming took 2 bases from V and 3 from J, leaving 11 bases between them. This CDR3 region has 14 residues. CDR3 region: CASSIMGLVYEQYF. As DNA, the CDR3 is TGTGCCAGTAGTATAATGGGACTCGTCTACGAGCAGTACTTC.

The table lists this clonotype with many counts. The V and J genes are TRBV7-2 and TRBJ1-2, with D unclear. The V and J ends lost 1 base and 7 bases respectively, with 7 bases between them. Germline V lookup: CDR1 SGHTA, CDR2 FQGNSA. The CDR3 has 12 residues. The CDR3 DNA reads TGTGCCAGCAGCTTAGATAGTCCTGGCTACACCTTC. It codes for CASSLDSPGYTF.

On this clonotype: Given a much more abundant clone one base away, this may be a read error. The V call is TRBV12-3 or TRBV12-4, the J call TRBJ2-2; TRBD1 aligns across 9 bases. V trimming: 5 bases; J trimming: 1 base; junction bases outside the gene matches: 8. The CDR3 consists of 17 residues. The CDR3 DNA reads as TGTGCCAGCAGTCTCTACAGGGGGCAGGGGAACACCGGGGAGCTGTTTTTT. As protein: CASSLYRGQGNTGELFF.

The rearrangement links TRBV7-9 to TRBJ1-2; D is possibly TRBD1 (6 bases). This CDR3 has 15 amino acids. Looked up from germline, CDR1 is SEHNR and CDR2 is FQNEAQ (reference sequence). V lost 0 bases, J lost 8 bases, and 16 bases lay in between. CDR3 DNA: TGTGCCAGCAGCTTAGCGGAGAGTACAGGGTACGGCTACACCTTC. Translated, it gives CASSLAESTGYGYTF.

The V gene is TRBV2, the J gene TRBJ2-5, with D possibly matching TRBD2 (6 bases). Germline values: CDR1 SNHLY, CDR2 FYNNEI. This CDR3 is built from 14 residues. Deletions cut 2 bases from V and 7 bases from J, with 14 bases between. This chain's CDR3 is CASSEPYGRVTQYF. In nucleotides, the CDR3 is TGTGCCAGCAGTGAACCCTACGGGAGAGTGACCCAGTACTTC.

This CDR3 reads CASSTPKRARYEQYF. In DNA, the CDR3 is TGTGCCAGCAGTACCCCCAAGAGGGCGCGGTACGAGCAGTACTTC. V and J are TRBV6-2 or TRBV6-3 and TRBJ2-7, with D perhaps TRBD2 (5 bases). V lost 5 bases to trimming and J lost 4 bases, with 18 bases between them. The V gene's germline CDR1 is MNHEY and CDR2 SVGEGT. The CDR3 spans 15 residues.

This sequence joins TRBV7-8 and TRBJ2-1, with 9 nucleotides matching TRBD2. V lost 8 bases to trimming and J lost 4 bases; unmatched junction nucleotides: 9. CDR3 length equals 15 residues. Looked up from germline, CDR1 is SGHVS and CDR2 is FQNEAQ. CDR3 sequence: CASRPGRGGYNEQFF. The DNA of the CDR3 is TGTGCCAGCCGCCCAGGGCGGGGGGGGTACAATGAGCAGTTCTTC.